This T cell receptor (beta chain) stems from a study of blood T cells in healthy people across ages. The study, taken as a whole, reports: Long-lived and aged donors differed, with more naive CD4+ cells and higher diversity in the long-lived.

For the second PCR, which ran for about 6 to 11 cycles, a sample-barcoded 5' primer and a J-beta primer mix were used. TCRdb redid the calling of the 5' RACE reads with MiXCR, one entry per CDR3 protein. The sample carries around 600,000 distinct CDR3 sequences, around 48% recorded once. The study recruited healthy Caucasian donors from Russia who were aged roughly 6 to 95. The germline gives CDR1 SGDLS, CDR2 YYNGEE. CDR3 length: 16 amino acids. Concerning this clonotype itself: Its antigen is undetermined. Its ends do not fully match the called genes, so a read error is possible.

This TCR derives from a man at least 80 years old in good health. Sequenced input: blood. The J gene is TRBJ2-3, the V gene TRBV9, with TRBD2 matching over 14 bases. The CDR3 loop is CASSAFGTSGSDTLYF. The CDR3 DNA follows: TGTGCCAGCAGCGCATTCGGGACTAGCGGGAGTGATACGCTGTATTTT.